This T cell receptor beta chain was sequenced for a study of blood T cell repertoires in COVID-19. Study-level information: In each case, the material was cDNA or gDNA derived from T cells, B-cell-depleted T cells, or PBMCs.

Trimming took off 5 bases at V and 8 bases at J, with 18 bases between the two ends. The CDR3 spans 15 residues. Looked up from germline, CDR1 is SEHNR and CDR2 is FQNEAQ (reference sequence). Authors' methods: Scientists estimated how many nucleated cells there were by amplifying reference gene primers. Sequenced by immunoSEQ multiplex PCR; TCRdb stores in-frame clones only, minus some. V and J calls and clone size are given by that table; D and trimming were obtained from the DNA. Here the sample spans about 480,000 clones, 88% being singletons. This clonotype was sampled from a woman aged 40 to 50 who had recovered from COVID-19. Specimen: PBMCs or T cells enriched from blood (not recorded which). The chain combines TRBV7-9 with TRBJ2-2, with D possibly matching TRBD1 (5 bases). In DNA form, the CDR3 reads TGTGCCAGCAGCGGATGGACAAACCCCGGAGGGGAGCTGTTTTTT. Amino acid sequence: CASSGWTNPGGELFF.